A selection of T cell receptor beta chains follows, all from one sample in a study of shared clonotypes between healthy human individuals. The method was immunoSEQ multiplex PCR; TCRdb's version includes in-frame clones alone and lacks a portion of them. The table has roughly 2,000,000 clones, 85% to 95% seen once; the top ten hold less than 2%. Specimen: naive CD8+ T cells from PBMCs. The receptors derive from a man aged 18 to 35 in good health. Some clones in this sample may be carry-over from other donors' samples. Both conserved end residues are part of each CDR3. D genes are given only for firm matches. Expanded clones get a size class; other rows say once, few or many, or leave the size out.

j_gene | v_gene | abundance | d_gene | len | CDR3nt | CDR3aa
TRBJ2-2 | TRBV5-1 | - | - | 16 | TGCGCCAGCACAACCGGGCGGCGGAAAGGAACCGGGGAGCTGTTTTTT | CASTTGRRKGTGELFF
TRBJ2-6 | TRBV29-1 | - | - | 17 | TGCAGCGTTTTCGGGTCGAACAGGGAATCTGGGGCCAACGTCCTGACTTTC | CSVFGSNRESGANVLTF
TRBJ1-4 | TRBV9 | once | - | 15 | TGTGCCAGCAGCGCTGGACTGGCATCTAATGAAAAACTGTTTTTT | CASSAGLASNEKLFF
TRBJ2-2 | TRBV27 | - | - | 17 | TGTGCCAGCAGATCGACAGAATATATCTCGAACACCGGGGAGCTGTTTTTT | CASRSTEYISNTGELFF
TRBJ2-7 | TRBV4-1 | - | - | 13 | TGCGCCAGCAGTATGGACCCCATATACGAGCAGTACTTC | CASSMDPIYEQYF
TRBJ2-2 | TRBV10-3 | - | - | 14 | TGTGCCATCAATTCGCCGGGTTGGACCGGGGAGCTGTTTTTT | CAINSPGWTGELFF
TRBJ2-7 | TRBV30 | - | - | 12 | TGTGCCTGGAGTGTAAGTATCTACGAGCAGTACTTC | CAWSVSIYEQYF
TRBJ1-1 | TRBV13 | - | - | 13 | TGTGCCAGCAGCAAAGGACTGTGGGGTACAGCTTTCTTT | CASSKGLWGTAFF
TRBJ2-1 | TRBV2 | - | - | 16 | TGTGCCAGCAGATCGCGAGGGACCCGGGCCCTCAATGAGCAGTTCTTC | CASRSRGTRALNEQFF
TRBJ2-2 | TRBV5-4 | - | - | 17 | TGTGCCAGCAGCTTTACTGAGCCGGGACTCGCCCCCGGGGAGCTGTTTTTT | CASSFTEPGLAPGELFF
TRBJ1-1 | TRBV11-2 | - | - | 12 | TGTGCCAGCAGCTTAGTAGAAACTGAAGCTTTCTTT | CASSLVETEAFF
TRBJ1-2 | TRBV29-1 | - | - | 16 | TGCAGCGTTGAAGCTGAGGCCTCGCCCCGCCTTTATGGCTACACCTTC | CSVEAEASPRLYGYTF
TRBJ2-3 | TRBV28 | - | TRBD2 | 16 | TGTGCCAGCAGTTTATCACCCCTAACTAGCGTGGGAACGCAGTATTTT | CASSLSPLTSVGTQYF
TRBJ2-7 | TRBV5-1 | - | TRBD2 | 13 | TGCGCCAGCGGTAGCGGGTTTTTCGACGAGCAGTACTTC | CASGSGFFDEQYF
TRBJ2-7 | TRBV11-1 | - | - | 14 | TGTGCCAGCAGCTTACCAGCCATCCCCTACGAGCAGTACTTC | CASSLPAIPYEQYF
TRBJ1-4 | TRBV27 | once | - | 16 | TGTGCCAGCAGTCCAAGGGCCGACACAATTAATGAAAAACTGTTTTTT | CASSPRADTINEKLFF
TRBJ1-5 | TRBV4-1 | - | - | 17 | TGCGCCAGCAGCCAAGAGACAGGAACCATTATCAATCAGCCCCAGCATTTT | CASSQETGTIINQPQHF
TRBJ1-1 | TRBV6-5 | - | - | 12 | TGTGCCAGCAGCCAACTGAACACTGAAGCTTTCTTT | CASSQLNTEAFF
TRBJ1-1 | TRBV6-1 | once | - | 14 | TGTGCCAGCAGTAGAGGGTGGTTGGGCACTGAAGCTTTCTTT | CASSRGWLGTEAFF
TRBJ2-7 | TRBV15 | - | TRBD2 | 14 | TGTGCCACCAGCAAGGGACTAGCGGGTTACGAGCAGTACTTC | CATSKGLAGYEQYF
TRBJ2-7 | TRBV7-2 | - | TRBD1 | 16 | TGTGCCAGCAGCCCCCGGGACAGGCGTTACTCCTACGAGCAGTACTTC | CASSPRDRRYSYEQYF
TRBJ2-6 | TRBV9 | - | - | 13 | TGTGCCAGCAGTGGGACCGGGGCCAACGTCCTGACTTTC | CASSGTGANVLTF
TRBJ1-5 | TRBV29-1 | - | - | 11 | TGCAGCGTGCTCTGGCAGGGGACACAGCATTTT | CSVLWQGTQHF
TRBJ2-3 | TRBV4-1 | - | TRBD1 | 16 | TGCGCCAGCAGCCAGCTCCCAGGGGGAGAGGCAGATACGCAGTATTTT | CASSQLPGGEADTQYF
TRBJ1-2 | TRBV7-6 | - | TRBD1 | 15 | TGTGCCAGCAGTCAACGGGACAGTCTTAACTATGGCTACACCTTC | CASSQRDSLNYGYTF
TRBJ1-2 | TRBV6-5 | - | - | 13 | TGTGCCAGCAGCCGGACAGCTAACTATGGCTACACCTTC | CASSRTANYGYTF
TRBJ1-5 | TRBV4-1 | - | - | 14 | TGCGCCAGCAGCTGGCCGGAGCGGAATCAGCCCCAGCATTTT | CASSWPERNQPQHF
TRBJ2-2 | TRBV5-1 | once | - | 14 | TGCGCCAGCAGCTGGAGCGGCCGAGGCGGGGAGCTGTTTTTT | CASSWSGRGGELFF
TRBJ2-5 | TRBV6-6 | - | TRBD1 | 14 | TGTGCCAGCACCAAAGACAGGGCTCAAGAGACCCAGTACTTC | CASTKDRAQETQYF
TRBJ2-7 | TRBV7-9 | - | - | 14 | TGTGCCAGCAGCCCCCCGGGCTCTACCTACGAGCAGTACTTC | CASSPPGSTYEQYF
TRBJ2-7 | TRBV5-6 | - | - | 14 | TGTGCCAGCAGGTCGGGACACGGTGCCTACGAGCAGTACTTC | CASRSGHGAYEQYF
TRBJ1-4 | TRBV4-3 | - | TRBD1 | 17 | TGCGCCAGCAGCCAAGAGGGGCGACAGGGCGCCAATGAAAAACTGTTTTTT | CASSQEGRQGANEKLFF
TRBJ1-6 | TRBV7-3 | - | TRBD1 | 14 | TGTGCCAGCAGCTCCGGGACAGGGGGCTCACCCCTCCACTTT | CASSSGTGGSPLHF
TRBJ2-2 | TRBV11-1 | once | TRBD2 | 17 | TGTGCCAGCAGCTCCCGGACTAGCGGGGGGAACACCGGGGAGCTGTTTTTT | CASSSRTSGGNTGELFF
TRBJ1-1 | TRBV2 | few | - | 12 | TGTGCCAGCAGCAGTGCAAACACTGAAGCTTTCTTT | CASSSANTEAFF
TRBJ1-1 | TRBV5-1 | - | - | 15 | TGCGCCAGCAGCTTGGCCGTAGGGGGGAACGCTGAAGCTTTCTTT | CASSLAVGGNAEAFF